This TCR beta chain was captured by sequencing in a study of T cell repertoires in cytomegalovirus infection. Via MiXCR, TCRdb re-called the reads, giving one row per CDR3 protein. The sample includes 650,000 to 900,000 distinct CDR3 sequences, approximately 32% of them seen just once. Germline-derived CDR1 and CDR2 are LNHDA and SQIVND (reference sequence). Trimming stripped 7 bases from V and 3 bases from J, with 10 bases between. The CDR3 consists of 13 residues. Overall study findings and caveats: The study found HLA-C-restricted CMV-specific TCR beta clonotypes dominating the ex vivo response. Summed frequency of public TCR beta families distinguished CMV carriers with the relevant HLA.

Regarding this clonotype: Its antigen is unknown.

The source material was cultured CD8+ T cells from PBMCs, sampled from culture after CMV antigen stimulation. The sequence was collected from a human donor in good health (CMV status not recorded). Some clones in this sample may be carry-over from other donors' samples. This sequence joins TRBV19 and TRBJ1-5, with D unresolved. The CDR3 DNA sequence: TGTGCCAGTACAAGGCACGTCAATCAGCCCCAGCATTTT. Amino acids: CASTRHVNQPQHF. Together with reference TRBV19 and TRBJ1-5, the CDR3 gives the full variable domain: DGGITQSPKYLFRKEGQNVTLSCEQNLNHDAMYWYRQDPGQGLRLIYYSQIVNDFQKGDIAEGYSVSREKKESFPLTVTSAQKNPTAFYLCASTRHVNQPQHFGDGTRLSIL.